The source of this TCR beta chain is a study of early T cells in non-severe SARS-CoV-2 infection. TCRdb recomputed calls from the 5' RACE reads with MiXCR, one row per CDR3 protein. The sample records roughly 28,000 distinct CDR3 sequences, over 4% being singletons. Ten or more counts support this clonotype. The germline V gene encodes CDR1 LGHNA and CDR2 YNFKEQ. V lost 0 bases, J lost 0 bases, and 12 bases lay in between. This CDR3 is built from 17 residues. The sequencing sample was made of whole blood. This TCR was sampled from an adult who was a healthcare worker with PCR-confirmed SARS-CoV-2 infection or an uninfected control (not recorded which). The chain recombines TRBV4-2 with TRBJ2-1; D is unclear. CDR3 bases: TGTGCCAGCAGCCAAGATCCCGCCCCTAGCTCCTACAATGAGCAGTTCTTC. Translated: CASSQDPAPSSYNEQFF.